One and the same sample provided the 17 T cell receptor beta chains below, sequenced in a study of OX40 agonist ivuxolimab in advanced cancers. Sequenced by immunoSEQ multiplex PCR; TCRdb stores in-frame clones only, minus some. The sample shows about 22,000 clones, over 70% of them seen only once. The sample in question was CD4+ or CD8+ T cells sorted from blood, obtained in a trial of the OX40 agonist ivuxolimab. Receptors were obtained from an adult with an advanced solid tumor such as melanoma, head and neck, liver or kidney cancer.

The chain uses TRBV2 and TRBJ2-7, with TRBD2 identical over 7 bases. V shed 6 bases, J shed 4 bases, and the junction held 3 bases outside the gene matches. Germline CDR1 SNHLY, CDR2 FYNNEI. The CDR3 runs 12 residues. The CDR3 coding sequence is TGTGCCAGCAGGGGGGGGGTTTACGAGCAGTACTTC. Its translation: CASRGGVYEQYF.

Only one count was recorded for this clone. The CDR3 here is CASSMGEQVFQHF. The CDR3 DNA reads as TGTGCCAGTAGTATGGGGGAACAGGTTTTCCAGCATTTT. V is TRBV19 and J is TRBJ1-5, with D possibly being TRBD1 (5 bases). Germline V gene sequence: CDR1 LNHDA, CDR2 SQIVND (reference sequence). The CDR3 length is 13 residues. V lost 3 bases and J 12 bases, leaving 15 bases between the germline ends.

V gene TRBV6-6 combines with J gene TRBJ2-2, with TRBD1 identical over 12 bases. Trimming removed 5 bases from V and 7 bases from J; junction bases left unmatched: 5. From germline, CDR1 is MNHNY and CDR2 SVGAGI (reference sequence). The CDR3 is 15 amino acids. The CDR3 coding sequence is TGTGCCAGCAGTGGGACAGGGGGCGCTGGCGGGGAGCTGTTTTTT. This translates into CASSGTGGAGGELFF.

This chain connects TRBV9 to TRBJ2-6, with D perhaps TRBD1 or TRBD2 (5 bases each). The length of the CDR3 is 18 residues. V gave up 1 base and J gave up 0 bases, with 14 bases separating them. Germline V gives CDR1 SGDLS, CDR2 YYNGEE. The CDR3 sequence is CASSVPRGSSSGANVLTF. The CDR3 nucleotides are TGTGCCAGCAGCGTACCGAGGGGTTCCAGCTCTGGGGCCAACGTCCTGACTTTC.

The chain recombines TRBV9 with TRBJ1-3; D possibly corresponds to TRBD1 (6 bases). CDR1 SGDLS and CDR2 YYNGEE come from the germline V gene. V lost 2 bases to trimming and J lost 0 bases, with 9 bases between them. The CDR3 loop spans 15 amino acids. The CDR3 coding sequence is TGTGCCAGCAGCGTCTCGGACAGCTCTGGAAACACCATATATTTT. It encodes CASSVSDSSGNTIYF. The variable domain in full, completed from reference TRBV9 and TRBJ1-3, reads DSGVTQTPKHLITATGQRVTLRCSPRSGDLSVYWYQQSLDQGLQFLIQYYNGEERAKGNILERFSAQQFPDLHSELNLSSLELGDSALYFCASSVSDSSGNTIYFGEGSWLTVV.

This sequence joins TRBV9 and TRBJ1-2; D is unresolved. The CDR3 is 13 amino acids. V dropped 0 bases and J dropped 2 bases, with 5 bases sitting between them. Germline V lookup: CDR1 SGDLS, CDR2 YYNGEE. CDR3 nucleotide sequence: TGTGCCAGCAGCGTAGGGCGGAACTATGGCTACACCTTC. This sequence encodes CASSVGRNYGYTF. Full variable domain (missing parts from reference TRBV9 and TRBJ1-2): DSGVTQTPKHLITATGQRVTLRCSPRSGDLSVYWYQQSLDQGLQFLIQYYNGEERAKGNILERFSAQQFPDLHSELNLSSLELGDSALYFCASSVGRNYGYTFGSGTRLTVV.

This chain links TRBV4-3 with TRBJ1-2; D not resolved. The CDR3 length is 18 residues. Trimming took 0 bases from V and 4 from J, leaving 21 bases between them. Germline values: CDR1 LGHNA, CDR2 YSLEER. The CDR3 DNA follows: TGCGCCAGCAGCCAAGATTGGTCAGCAAATATGTGGCCCTATGGCTACACCTTC. Translating gives CASSQDWSANMWPYGYTF.

Written as DNA, the CDR3 is TGCGCCAGCAGCCAGCGGGATAGCACAGATACGCAGTATTTT. It yields the protein CASSQRDSTDTQYF. V is TRBV4-3 and J is TRBJ2-3; a weak D match, TRBD2 (6 bases). The CDR3 is made up of 14 amino acids. Trimming cost V 3 bases and J 0 bases, with 7 bases left between them. Germline lookup yields CDR1 LGHNA and CDR2 YSLEER.

The chain combines TRBV21-1 with TRBJ2-7; TRBD2, the D gene given by the table, was not confirmed from the DNA. TRBV21-1 is a listed pseudogene. The CDR3 contains 16 residues. The CDR3 DNA is TGTGCCAGCAGCAAAGCGGGCCGGGACTTCTCCTACGAGCAGTACTTC. As protein: CASSKAGRDFSYEQYF.

The chain links TRBV27 to TRBJ1-1; D may be TRBD1 (5 bases). CDR1 is MNHEY and CDR2 is SMNVEV in the germline V gene (reference sequence). CDR3 length equals 13 residues. V dropped 3 bases and J dropped 4 bases, with 9 bases sitting between them. The CDR3 region is CASSLGRVTEAFF. The CDR3 bases are TGTGCCAGCAGTTTGGGCAGGGTCACTGAAGCTTTCTTT.

This clone has only a few counts. V gene TRBV5-8 combines with J gene TRBJ2-5, with TRBD2 matching 7 bases. The CDR3 runs 17 residues. V was pared by 3 bases and J by 2 bases, with 13 bases of the junction left unmatched. Germline V gene data show CDR1 as SGHTS and CDR2 as YDEGEE. The CDR3 reads CASSSWDYTINQETQYF. DNA of the CDR3: TGTGCCAGCAGCTCCTGGGACTACACTATAAATCAAGAGACCCAGTACTTC.

This clone was detected only once. The gene calls are TRBV10-1 and TRBJ2-1, with 10 bases lining up with TRBD1. After removal of 3 bases from V and 4 bases from J, the junction contained 3 bases not matched to a gene. Germline lookup yields CDR1 WNHNN and CDR2 SYGVQD (reference sequence). There are 15 residues in the CDR3. The CDR3 sequence is CASSDGTGEYNEQFF. CDR3 nucleotides: TGCGCCAGCAGTGATGGGACAGGGGAGTACAATGAGCAGTTCTTC.

This chain connects TRBV4-1 to TRBJ2-7; D not resolved. The CDR3 spans 14 residues. Germline loops: CDR1 MGHRA, CDR2 YSYEKL. The V end lost 0 bases, the J end lost 0 bases, and 6 bases lay between the germline ends. The CDR3 nucleotides are TGCGCCAGCAGCCAAGAAGGCCTCTCCTACGAGCAGTACTTC. Its translation is CASSQEGLSYEQYF.

The chain uses TRBV25-1 and TRBJ2-5; 8 positions agree with TRBD2. The CDR3 totals 15 residues. CDR1 and CDR2 (germline): MGHDK, SYGVNS. V shed 8 bases, J shed 5 bases, and the junction held 13 bases outside the gene matches. CDR3 coding DNA: TGTGCCAGCTCTCAGGTACAGGGACTAGGGGAGACCCAGTACTTC. Translation: CASSQVQGLGETQYF.

Here the CDR3 reads CASSSRGYEQYF. CDR3 nucleotides: TGTGCCAGCAGTTCCCGGGGTTACGAGCAGTACTTC. The rearrangement uses TRBV6-6 and TRBJ2-7; D possibly corresponds to TRBD2 (5 bases). Germline loops: CDR1 MNHNY, CDR2 SVGAGI (reference sequence). Deletions cut 4 bases from V and 4 bases from J, with 8 bases between. This CDR3 spans 12 amino acids.

The CDR3 loop is CASSHTPGTGNTEAFF. For the CDR3, the DNA is TGCGCCAGCAGCCATACACCCGGGACAGGTAACACTGAAGCTTTCTTT. The chain is built from TRBV4-1 and TRBJ1-1, with 8 nucleotides matching TRBD1. Germline V gene sequence: CDR1 MGHRA, CDR2 YSYEKL. Losses at the gene ends were 3 bases for V and 2 bases for J; bases not matched to a gene: 8. This CDR3 has 16 residues.

In regard to this clone: The same CDR3 can be traced to other DNA sequences in this sample. The CDR3 protein is CASSYSGESYEQYF. CDR3 sequence (DNA): TGTGCCAGCAGTTACTCGGGGGAATCCTACGAGCAGTACTTC. This chain joins TRBV6-5 and TRBJ2-7, with D perhaps matching TRBD1 or TRBD2 (5 bases each). There are 14 residues in the CDR3. Germline CDR1 and CDR2: MNHEY and SVGAGI. V lost 0 bases and J lost 1, with 7 bases in between.